The following is a T cell receptor (beta chain) sequence with its context. The assay was immunoSEQ multiplex PCR, and TCRdb's table has in-frame clones only and misses some. The sample consists of some 200,000 clones, 85% to 95% of them appearing once. The data stem from a study of control samples from healthy donors and cancer patients. CDR1 is SGHRS and CDR2 is YFSETQ in the germline V gene. The J segment lost 4 bases and the V segment lost 2 bases, leaving 3 bases of the junction unmatched. The CDR3 covers 13 residues. The receptor was isolated from a young man in good health. Sequencing was carried out using blood. The V call is TRBV5-1, the J call TRBJ2-7; the match to TRBD1 covers 7 bases. The CDR3 DNA follows: TGCGCCAGCAGCTTACAGGGGCAGTACGAGCAGTACTTC. Translated, it gives CASSLQGQYEQYF.